The 24 T cell receptor beta chains in this list originate from one sample, sequenced in a study of early T cells in non-severe SARS-CoV-2 infection. Each CDR3 protein is one row after TCRdb ran MiXCR on the 5' RACE reads. Among approximately 69,000 distinct CDR3 sequences, over 9.5% were seen once, and the ten largest hold 5% to 7%. The sample in question was whole blood, obtained at baseline. The receptors here all came from an adult who was a healthcare worker with PCR-confirmed SARS-CoV-2 infection or an uninfected control (not recorded which).

This clonotype was detected a few times. V gene TRBV20-1 combines with J gene TRBJ1-6; possible D gene TRBD1, 6 bases. With 7 bases removed from V and 5 bases from J, the gap between germline ends came to 18 bases. From germline, CDR1 is DFQATT and CDR2 SNEGSKA (reference sequence). The CDR3 extends over 15 amino acids. The CDR3 sequence: CSVRGAAIDNSPLHF. CDR3 coding DNA: TGCAGTGTTAGGGGGGCCGCCATCGATAATTCACCCCTCCACTTT.

This clonotype was seen many times. For the CDR3, the DNA is TGTGCCAGCAGGTCGACCGGGGCCAACGTCCTGACTTTC. Amino acids: CASRSTGANVLTF. The chain combines TRBV3-1 with TRBJ2-6; no clear D. Germline V gives CDR1 LGHDT, CDR2 YNNKEL (reference sequence). Trimming stripped 6 bases from V and 4 bases from J, with 7 bases between. The CDR3 loop spans 13 amino acids.

The chain employs TRBV7-9 and TRBJ2-3; the D is unclear. The CDR3 loop spans 12 amino acids. The V end was cut by 3 bases, the J end by 4 bases, with 5 bases between. Looked up from germline, CDR1 is SEHNR and CDR2 is FQNEAQ (reference sequence). The DNA for the CDR3 is TGTGCCAGCAGCTTTTCCGCAGATACGCAGTATTTT. Residues: CASSFSADTQYF. Variable domain in full (rest from reference TRBV7-9 and TRBJ2-3): DTGVSQNPRHKITKRGQNVTFRCDPISEHNRLYWYRQTLGQGPEFLTYFQNEAQLEKSRLLSDRFSAERPKGSFSTLEIQRTEQGDSAMYLCASSFSADTQYFGPGTRLTVL.

The chain is built from TRBV5-1 and TRBJ2-2; the D gene is possibly TRBD2 (6 bases). CDR1 and CDR2 (germline): SGHRS, YFSETQ. The CDR3 runs 12 residues. The V end lost 8 bases, the J end lost 5 bases, and 10 bases lay between the germline ends. CDR3 DNA: TGCGCCAGTCGGCGGGGAACCGGGGAGCTGTTTTTT. It codes for CASRRGTGELFF.

This clonotype was detected a few times. This chain joins TRBV9 and TRBJ2-7, with D maybe TRBD1 (5 bases). Trimming left V 0 bases short and J 0 bases short, with 10 bases between. This CDR3 is 15 amino acids long. The germline CDR1 and CDR2 sequences are SGDLS and YYNGEE. Here the CDR3 DNA reads TGTGCCAGCAGCGTAGTTCCAGGGCCCTCCTACGAGCAGTACTTC. It specifies CASSVVPGPSYEQYF.

This clonotype was found a few times. V is TRBV13 and J is TRBJ2-5; no clear D gene. CDR3 length: 13 amino acids. Germline-derived CDR1 and CDR2 are PRHDT and FYEKMQ (reference sequence). V was pared by 1 base and J by 5 bases, with 8 bases between. In nucleotides, the CDR3 is TGTGCCAGCAGCTTAGTATCGGTGGAGACCCAGTACTTC. The encoded protein is CASSLVSVETQYF.

This sequence joins TRBV4-1 and TRBJ2-3; 9 bases agree with TRBD2. The length of the CDR3 is 17 residues. Looked up from germline, CDR1 is MGHRA and CDR2 is YSYEKL. J lost 3 bases, V lost 0 bases, and 7 bases had no gene match. DNA of the CDR3: TGCGCCAGCAGCCAAGACGCTAGCGGGATAAGGACAGATACGCAGTATTTT. The encoded protein is CASSQDASGIRTDTQYF.

This clonotype has only a few counts. The gene calls are TRBV9 and TRBJ2-7; the D is unclear. With 0 bases removed from V and 5 bases from J, the gap between germline ends came to 15 bases. The CDR3 runs 15 residues. Germline V gives CDR1 SGDLS, CDR2 YYNGEE. The CDR3 loop is CASSVGPPPVHEQYF. The CDR3 DNA reads as TGTGCCAGCAGCGTAGGCCCCCCTCCAGTTCACGAGCAGTACTTC. Based on the CDR3 plus reference TRBV9 and TRBJ2-7, the full variable domain is DSGVTQTPKHLITATGQRVTLRCSPRSGDLSVYWYQQSLDQGLQFLIQYYNGEERAKGNILERFSAQQFPDLHSELNLSSLELGDSALYFCASSVGPPPVHEQYFGPGTRLTVT.

This clonotype was seen at least ten times. At one end the junction does not follow the germline gene, possibly because of a read error. This chain connects TRBV18 to TRBJ2-7; D might be TRBD1 (5 bases). The CDR3 is 13 amino acids. Germline V gene data show CDR1 as KGHSH and CDR2 as LQKENI. The CDR3: CASSPMDGEMGHF. The CDR3 DNA reads as TGTGCCAGCTCACCAATGGACGGCGAAATGGGGCACTTC.

This clonotype was seen many times. The chain carries TRBV11-3 and TRBJ2-5; D could derive from TRBD1 or TRBD2 (6 bases each). In germline, CDR1 is SGHNT, CDR2 YENEEA. The CDR3 is 14 amino acids. Trimming took 4 bases from V and 4 from J, leaving 13 bases between them. This chain's CDR3 is CASSSDEGGETQYF. CDR3 sequence (DNA): TGTGCCAGCAGCTCCGATGAGGGGGGAGAGACCCAGTACTTC. The whole variable domain, filled in from reference TRBV11-3 and TRBJ2-5, reads EAGVVQSPRYKIIEKKQPVAFWCNPISGHNTLYWYLQNLGQGPELLIRYENEEAVDDSQLPKDRFSAERLKGVDSTLKIQPAELGDSAVYLCASSSDEGGETQYFGPGTRLLVL.

V usage is TRBV12-3 or TRBV12-4 and J usage is TRBJ2-5, with no clear D. The CDR3 covers 14 residues. V shed 0 bases and J shed 1 base, with 6 bases lying between them. The CDR3 reads CASSLAGPQETQYF. CDR3 sequence (DNA): TGTGCCAGCAGTTTAGCAGGACCCCAAGAGACCCAGTACTTC.

The V call is TRBV2, the J call TRBJ2-7; no clear D. V was shortened by 8 bases and J by 13 bases, with 21 bases between the two germline ends. CDR3 length: 12 amino acids. Germline V lookup: CDR1 SNHLY, CDR2 FYNNEI. The CDR3 DNA reads TGTGCCAGCCATGAGTATAGGTTAGACCCATACTTC. It codes for CASHEYRLDPYF.

This clonotype was found many times. The V call is TRBV12-3 or TRBV12-4, the J call TRBJ1-5; D is unresolved. The germline V and J ends were trimmed by 6 bases and 2 bases, with 17 bases remaining between them. CDR3 length: 16 amino acids. The CDR3 bases are TGTGCCAGCAGCCCCCACCAAGGGAATGGCAATCAGCCCCAGCATTTT. It codes for CASSPHQGNGNQPQHF.

This clonotype was found many times. The chain links TRBV29-1 to TRBJ2-5; D is possibly TRBD1 or TRBD2 (5 bases each). Trimming pared 4 bases from V and 0 bases from J, leaving 18 bases between. CDR1 and CDR2 from the germline V gene are SQVTM and ANQGSEA. There are 16 residues in the CDR3. The chain's CDR3 is CSVARGGWVDQETQYF. The CDR3 nucleotides are TGCAGCGTTGCGAGGGGTGGATGGGTGGACCAAGAGACCCAGTACTTC.

This clonotype has just a few counts. The chain joins TRBV6-6 to TRBJ2-4; no clear D gene. The V end was cut by 0 bases, the J end by 1 base, with 4 bases between. The V gene's germline CDR1 is MNHNY and CDR2 SVGAGI (reference sequence). The CDR3 consists of 14 residues. The DNA for the CDR3 is TGTGCCAGCAGTTACTCGATGGCCAAAAACATTCAGTACTTC. Translation gives CASSYSMAKNIQYF.

This clonotype was seen at least ten times. The genes are TRBV7-3 and TRBJ2-6; no definite D call. With 1 base removed from V and 2 bases from J, the gap between germline ends came to 3 bases. CDR1 and CDR2 from the germline V gene are SGHTA and FQGTGA. This CDR3 has 14 residues. CDR3 sequence reads: CASSLMAGANVLTF. The CDR3 coding sequence is TGTGCCAGCAGCTTAATGGCTGGGGCCAACGTCCTGACTTTC.

In this sample, this clonotype turned up a few times. The J gene is TRBJ2-3, the V gene TRBV19; D may be TRBD2 (7 bases). The CDR3 is made up of 14 amino acids. Trimming cost V 3 bases and J 3 bases, with 10 bases left between them. Germline-derived CDR1 and CDR2 are LNHDA and SQIVND (reference sequence). CDR3 bases: TGTGCCAGTAGTATGCGGGGGCGTACAGATACGCAGTATTTT. Encoded protein: CASSMRGRTDTQYF. Full variable domain (remainder filled in from reference TRBV19 and TRBJ2-3): DGGITQSPKYLFRKEGQNVTLSCEQNLNHDAMYWYRQDPGQGLRLIYYSQIVNDFQKGDIAEGYSVSREKKESFPLTVTSAQKNPTAFYLCASSMRGRTDTQYFGPGTRLTVL.

This clonotype was seen a few times. The V call is TRBV9, the J call TRBJ2-1, with 7 bases aligning to TRBD2. With V trimmed by 8 bases and J by 3 bases, 5 bases remained unmatched. The CDR3 has 13 amino acids. Germline V gives CDR1 SGDLS, CDR2 YYNGEE. The DNA of the CDR3 is TGTGCCAGTCAGCGGGGCGACTACAATGAGCAGTTCTTC. It is translated as CASQRGDYNEQFF.

V is TRBV7-9 and J is TRBJ1-1; D is undetermined. The CDR3 contains 14 residues. Trimming took 4 bases from V and 0 from J, leaving 9 bases between them. Germline V lookup: CDR1 SEHNR, CDR2 FQNEAQ (reference sequence). CDR3: CASSSLGLNTEAFF. CDR3 bases: TGTGCCAGCAGCTCCTTGGGATTGAACACTGAAGCTTTCTTT.

There are many counts of this clonotype. The chain combines TRBV5-6 with TRBJ2-1, with D maybe TRBD2 (5 bases). Germline V CDR1 and CDR2: SGHDT, YYEEEE. The CDR3 sequence is 11 residues long. The ends were cut back, 3 bases at V and 10 bases at J, with 8 bases in the middle. The CDR3 spells CASSWTGEQFF. Here the CDR3 DNA reads TGTGCCAGCAGCTGGACGGGGGAGCAGTTCTTC.

This clonotype was detected many times. The chain carries TRBV7-9 and TRBJ1-2; perhaps TRBD1 as D (6 bases). The CDR3 runs to 13 residues. Germline CDR1 is SEHNR and CDR2 is FQNEAQ (reference sequence). Trimming took 2 bases from V and 8 from J, leaving 12 bases between them. DNA of the CDR3: TGTGCCAGCAGCTTACAGACAGGTCGGGGCTACACCTTC. This translates into CASSLQTGRGYTF.

This clonotype was observed a few times. The chain has TRBV5-1 and TRBJ2-3; D possibly corresponds to TRBD2 (5 bases). The CDR3 has 14 amino acids. The V end was cut by 7 bases, the J end by 3 bases, with 15 bases between. Germline V gene lookup returns CDR1 SGHRS and CDR2 YFSETQ. CDR3 nucleotide sequence: TGCGCCAGCGCCCACCCTCCGGGGACAGATACGCAGTATTTT. This sequence encodes CASAHPPGTDTQYF. The full variable domain, with the rest looked up from reference TRBV5-1 and TRBJ2-3, is KAGVTQTPRYLIKTRGQQVTLSCSPISGHRSVSWYQQTPGQGLQFLFEYFSETQRNKGNFPGRFSGRQFSNSRSEMNVSTLELGDSALYLCASAHPPGTDTQYFGPGTRLTVL.

A few counts support this clonotype. The J gene is TRBJ1-6, the V gene TRBV7-8, with D uncertain. Trimming removed 0 bases from V and 0 bases from J, with 12 bases in between. This CDR3 has 18 residues. Looked up from germline, CDR1 is SGHVS and CDR2 is FQNEAQ. In DNA form, the CDR3 reads TGTGCCAGCAGCTTAGCGAGAAGGGCCAGCTCCTATAATTCACCCCTCCACTTT. It translates to CASSLARRASSYNSPLHF.

The sample holds many counts of this clonotype. This chain joins TRBV6-1 and TRBJ1-1; TRBD1 matches at 7 bases. Germline V gene sequence: CDR1 MNHNS, CDR2 SASEGT. Losses at the gene ends were 10 bases for V and 6 bases for J; bases not matched to a gene: 14. The CDR3 consists of 14 residues. CDR3 bases: TGTGCCATCCTAATTAGGGGGCTGAGCGCTGAAGCTTTCTTT. It yields the protein CAILIRGLSAEAFF.